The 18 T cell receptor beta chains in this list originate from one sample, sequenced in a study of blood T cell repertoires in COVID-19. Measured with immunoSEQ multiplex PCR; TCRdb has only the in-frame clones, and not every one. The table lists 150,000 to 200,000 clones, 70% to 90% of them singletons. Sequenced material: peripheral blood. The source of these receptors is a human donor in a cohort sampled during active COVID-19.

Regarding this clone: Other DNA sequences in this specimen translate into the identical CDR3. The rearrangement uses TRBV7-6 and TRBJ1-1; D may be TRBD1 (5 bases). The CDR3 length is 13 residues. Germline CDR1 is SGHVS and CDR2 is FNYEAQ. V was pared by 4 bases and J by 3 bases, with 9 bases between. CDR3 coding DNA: TGTGCCAGCAGCTCCAGGGACTACACTGAAGCTTTCTTT. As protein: CASSSRDYTEAFF.

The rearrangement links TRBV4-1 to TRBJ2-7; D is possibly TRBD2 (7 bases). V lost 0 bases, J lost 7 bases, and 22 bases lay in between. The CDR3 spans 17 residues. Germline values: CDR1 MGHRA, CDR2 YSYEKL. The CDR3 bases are TGCGCCAGCAGCCAAGAGGGGGGGGGCAGACCCAGAGGGGAGCAGTACTTC. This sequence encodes CASSQEGGGRPRGEQYF.

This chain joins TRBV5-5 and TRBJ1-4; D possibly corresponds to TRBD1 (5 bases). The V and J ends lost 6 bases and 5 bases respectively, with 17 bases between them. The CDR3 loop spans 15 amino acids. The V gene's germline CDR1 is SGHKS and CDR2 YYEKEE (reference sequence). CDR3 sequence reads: CASTLQAALNEKLFF. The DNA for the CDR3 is TGTGCCAGCACCCTACAGGCAGCCCTAAATGAAAAACTGTTTTTT.

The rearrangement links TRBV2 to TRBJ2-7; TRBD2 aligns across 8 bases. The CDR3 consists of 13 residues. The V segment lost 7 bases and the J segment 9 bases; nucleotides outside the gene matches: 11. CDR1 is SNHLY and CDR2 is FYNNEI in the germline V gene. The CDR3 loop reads CASMGTRNSVQYF. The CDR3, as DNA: TGTGCCAGCATGGGGACTAGGAACTCGGTGCAGTACTTC.

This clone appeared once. Written as DNA, the CDR3 is TGTGCCAGCAGCCCCCAGGGGGGCTCCTATAATTCACCCCTCCACTTT. Translation gives CASSPQGGSYNSPLHF. The chain uses TRBV11-2 and TRBJ1-6; 7 bases are shared with TRBD1. V dropped 5 bases and J dropped 0; count of bases not matched to a gene: 4. The germline gives CDR1 SGHAT, CDR2 FQNNGV. The CDR3 sequence is 16 residues long.

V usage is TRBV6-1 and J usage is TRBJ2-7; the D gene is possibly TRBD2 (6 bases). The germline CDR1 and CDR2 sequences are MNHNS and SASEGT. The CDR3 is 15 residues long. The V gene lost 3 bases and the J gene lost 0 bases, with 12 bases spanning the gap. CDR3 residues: CASSEQGLSSYEQYF. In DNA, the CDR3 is TGTGCCAGCAGTGAGCAGGGACTTAGCTCCTACGAGCAGTACTTC.

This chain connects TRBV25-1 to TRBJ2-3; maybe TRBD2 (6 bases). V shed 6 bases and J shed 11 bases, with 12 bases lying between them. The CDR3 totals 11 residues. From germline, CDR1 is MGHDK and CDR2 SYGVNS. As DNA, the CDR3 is TGTGCCAGCAGCACGGGACTTCTGCAGTATTTT. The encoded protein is CASSTGLLQYF.

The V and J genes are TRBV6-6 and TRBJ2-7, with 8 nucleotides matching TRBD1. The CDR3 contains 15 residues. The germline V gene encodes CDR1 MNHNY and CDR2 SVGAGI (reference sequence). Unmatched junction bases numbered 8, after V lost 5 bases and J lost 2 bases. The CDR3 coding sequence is TGTGCCAGCAGTCAATCGGACAGGGCGGCCTACGAGCAGTACTTC. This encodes CASSQSDRAAYEQYF.

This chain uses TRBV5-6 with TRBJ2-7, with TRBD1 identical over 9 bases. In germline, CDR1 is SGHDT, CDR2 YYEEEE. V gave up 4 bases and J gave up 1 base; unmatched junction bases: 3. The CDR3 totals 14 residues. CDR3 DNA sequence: TGTGCCAGCAGCCGACAGGGGGGTTCCTACGAGCAGTACTTC. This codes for CASSRQGGSYEQYF.

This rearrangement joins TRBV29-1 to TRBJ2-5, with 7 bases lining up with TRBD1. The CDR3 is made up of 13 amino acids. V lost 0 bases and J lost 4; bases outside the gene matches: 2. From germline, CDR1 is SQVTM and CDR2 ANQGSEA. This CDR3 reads CSVEETGAETQYF. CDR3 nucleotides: TGCAGCGTTGAAGAAACAGGGGCAGAGACCCAGTACTTC.

This CDR3 reads CASNPSGRAYEQYF. The CDR3 DNA is TGTGCCAGTAATCCTAGCGGGCGGGCCTACGAGCAGTACTTC. The J gene is TRBJ2-7, the V gene TRBV25-1; 8 bases line up with TRBD2. V shed 9 bases, J shed 2 bases, and the junction held 9 bases outside the gene matches. Germline V lookup: CDR1 MGHDK, CDR2 SYGVNS. The CDR3 sequence is 14 residues long.

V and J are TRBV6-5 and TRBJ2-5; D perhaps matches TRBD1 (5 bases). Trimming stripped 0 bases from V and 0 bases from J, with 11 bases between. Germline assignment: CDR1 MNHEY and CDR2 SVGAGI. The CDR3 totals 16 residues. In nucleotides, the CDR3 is TGTGCCAGCAGTTACTCGGCAGGGCGCAACCAAGAGACCCAGTACTTC. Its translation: CASSYSAGRNQETQYF.

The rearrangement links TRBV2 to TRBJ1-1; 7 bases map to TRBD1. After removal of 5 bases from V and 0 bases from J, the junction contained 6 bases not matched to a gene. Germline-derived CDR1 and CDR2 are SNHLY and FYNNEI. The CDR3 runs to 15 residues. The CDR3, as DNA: TGTGCCAGCAGTTCATGGACAGGCATGAACACTGAAGCTTTCTTT. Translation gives CASSSWTGMNTEAFF.

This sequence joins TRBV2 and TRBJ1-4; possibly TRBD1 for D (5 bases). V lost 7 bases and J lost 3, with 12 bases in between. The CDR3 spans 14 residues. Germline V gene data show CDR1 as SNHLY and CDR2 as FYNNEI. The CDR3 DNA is TGTGCCAGCAAAGTGGGGCGAGCTAATGAAAAACTGTTTTTT. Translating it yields CASKVGRANEKLFF.

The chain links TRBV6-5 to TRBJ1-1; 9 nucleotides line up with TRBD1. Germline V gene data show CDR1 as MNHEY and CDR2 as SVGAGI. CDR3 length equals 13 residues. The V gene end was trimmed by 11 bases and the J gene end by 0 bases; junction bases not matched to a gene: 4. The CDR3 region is CALGTGLNTEAFF. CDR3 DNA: TGTGCCTTAGGGACAGGGTTGAACACTGAAGCTTTCTTT.

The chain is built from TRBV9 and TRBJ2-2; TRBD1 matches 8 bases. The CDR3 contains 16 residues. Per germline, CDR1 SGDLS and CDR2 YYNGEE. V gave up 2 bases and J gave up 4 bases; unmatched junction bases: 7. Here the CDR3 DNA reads TGTGCCAGCAGCGTCAGGGGGCAGGGGGCCACCGGGGAGCTGTTTTTT. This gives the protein CASSVRGQGATGELFF.

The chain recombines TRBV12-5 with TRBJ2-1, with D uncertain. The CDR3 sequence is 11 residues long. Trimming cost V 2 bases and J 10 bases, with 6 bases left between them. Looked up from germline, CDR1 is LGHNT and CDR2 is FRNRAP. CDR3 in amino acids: CASGLSNEQFF. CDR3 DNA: TGTGCTAGTGGTTTGAGCAACGAGCAGTTCTTC.

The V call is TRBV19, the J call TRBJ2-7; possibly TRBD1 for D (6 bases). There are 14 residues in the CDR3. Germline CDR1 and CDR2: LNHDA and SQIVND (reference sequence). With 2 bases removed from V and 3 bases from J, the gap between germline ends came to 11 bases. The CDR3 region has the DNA TGTGCCAGTAGTATACAGGGGATGGGCTACGAGCAGTACTTC. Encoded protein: CASSIQGMGYEQYF. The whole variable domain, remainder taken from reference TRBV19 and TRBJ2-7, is DGGITQSPKYLFRKEGQNVTLSCEQNLNHDAMYWYRQDPGQGLRLIYYSQIVNDFQKGDIAEGYSVSREKKESFPLTVTSAQKNPTAFYLCASSIQGMGYEQYFGPGTRLTVT.